This T cell receptor (beta chain) was recorded in a study of blood T cell repertoires in COVID-19. About the study: PBMCs, B-cell-depleted T cells, or T cells were the source of the cDNA or gDNA that made up the material.

V shed 3 bases, J shed 7 bases, and the junction held 16 bases outside the gene matches. Germline CDR1 is LNHDA and CDR2 is SQIVND (reference sequence). CDR3 length: 18 amino acids. Produced via immunoSEQ multiplex PCR; TCRdb's table is partial and in-frame only. The sample yields some 35,000 clones, roughly 80% seen once. This sequence was found in a man aged 50-59 years with acute or convalescent COVID-19. Sequences were obtained from peripheral blood. V usage is TRBV19 and J usage is TRBJ1-4; 8 bases are shared with TRBD1. The DNA of the CDR3 is TGTGCCAGTAGTATTGGGGCTAACCCGGGACAGGTGCCTGAAAAACTGTTTTTT. The encoded protein is CASSIGANPGQVPEKLFF.